These 19 T cell receptor beta chains were sequenced from one sample in a study of CD8 T cells in ankylosing spondylitis. TCRdb reprocessed the 5' RACE reads with MiXCR, giving one entry per CDR3 protein. The sample yields about 31,000 distinct CDR3 sequences, about 6.8% seen once. The sample taken for sequencing was blood, either unsorted or a sorted T cell fraction (not recorded which). These TCRs come from a male donor with ankylosing spondylitis or in good health (not recorded which).

This clonotype was observed a few times. The V call is TRBV6-2 or TRBV6-3, the J call TRBJ2-1; 7 nucleotides match TRBD2. This CDR3 contains 16 residues. Trimming took 4 bases from V and 0 from J; bases not matched to a gene: 6. Germline assignment: CDR1 MNHEY and CDR2 SVGEGT. The CDR3 here is CASSSLAVSSYNEQFF. DNA for the CDR3: TGTGCCAGCAGTTCTCTAGCGGTTAGCTCCTACAATGAGCAGTTCTTC.

This clonotype was seen at least ten times. This chain joins TRBV10-3 and TRBJ1-2, with D possibly being TRBD1 (5 bases). The germline CDR1 and CDR2 sequences are ENHRY and SYGVKD. V was pared by 0 bases and J by 7 bases, with 9 bases between. CDR3 size: 13 residues. The CDR3 nucleotides are TGTGCCATCAGTGAGTCGGGGGTTAGTGGCTACACCTTC. It translates to CAISESGVSGYTF.

This clonotype was picked up many times. The V and J genes are TRBV27 and TRBJ2-3, with D possibly matching TRBD1 (6 bases). Germline V CDR1 and CDR2: MNHEY, SMNVEV (reference sequence). Trimming removed 2 bases at V and 1 base at J, with 13 bases between. The CDR3 runs to 16 residues. The CDR3 region has the DNA TGTGCCAGCAGTTTACAGGGGAACAGGGGCACAGATACGCAGTATTTT. This translates into CASSLQGNRGTDTQYF.

By its share, this clonotype is medium-sized. The rearrangement links TRBV12-3 or TRBV12-4 to TRBJ2-3; no reliable D call. The CDR3 is made up of 14 amino acids. Trimming left V 2 bases short and J 4 bases short, with 10 bases between. CDR3 protein: CASSLLSGADTQYF. CDR3 DNA: TGTGCCAGCAGTTTACTCTCGGGCGCAGATACGCAGTATTTT.

By frequency in the sample, this clonotype is medium-sized (0.01 to 0.1%). The DNA is omitted, as the CDR3 cannot be located on it reliably, and the CDR3 follows TCRdb's listing. This chain's CDR3 is CISVSEALREVTDTQYF. The chain couples TRBV7-5 to TRBJ2-3; the D segment call TRBD2 is taken from the table without a DNA check. TRBV7-5 is a known pseudogene. The CDR3 spans 17 amino acids, including both terminal residues.

The sample holds many counts of this clonotype. V usage is TRBV3-1 and J usage is TRBJ2-5; no definite D call. This CDR3 is 15 amino acids long. Trimming stripped 0 bases from V and 2 bases from J, with 10 bases between. CDR1 and CDR2 from the germline V gene are LGHDT and YNNKEL (reference sequence). The CDR3 DNA follows: TGTGCCAGCAGCCAAGAGTCGGCCTTACAAGAGACCCAGTACTTC. The encoded protein is CASSQESALQETQYF.

This clonotype was seen ten or more times. The chain uses TRBV6-5 and TRBJ2-7; D is unclear. This CDR3 has 15 amino acids. Germline lookup yields CDR1 MNHEY and CDR2 SVGAGI. Trimming took 0 bases from V and 2 from J, leaving 11 bases between them. In nucleotides, the CDR3 is TGTGCCAGCAGTTACTCGATGACTGGGACCTACGAGCAGTACTTC. Translated, it gives CASSYSMTGTYEQYF.

This clonotype was seen ten or more times. The rearrangement uses TRBV28 and TRBJ1-5; no clear D. CDR1 and CDR2 (germline): MDHEN, SYDVKM. V lost 6 bases and J 5 bases, leaving 17 bases between the germline ends. The CDR3 sequence is 15 residues long. The CDR3 bases are TGTGCCAGCAGCCCCGCGGGAGGCGACCATCAGCCCCAGCATTTT. Its translation: CASSPAGGDHQPQHF.

This clonotype was found many times. This chain links TRBV29-1 with TRBJ1-2; maybe TRBD1 (5 bases). Per the germline V gene, CDR1 is SQVTM and CDR2 is ANQGSEA. The CDR3 is 13 amino acids. The V and J ends lost 0 bases and 4 bases respectively, with 9 bases between them. In DNA form, the CDR3 reads TGCAGCGTTGAAGACTCCGACAGCTATGGCTACACCTTC. Translated, it gives CSVEDSDSYGYTF.

Ten or more counts support this clonotype. Germline and junction disagree at one end, which may indicate a read error. The chain links TRBV7-7 to TRBJ2-3; the D is unclear. Germline V gene lookup returns CDR1 SSHAT and CDR2 FNYEAQ (reference sequence). There are 14 residues in the CDR3. Here the CDR3 reads CASSPLRTTDTQYF. In DNA form, the CDR3 reads TGTGCTAGCAGCCCCCTTAGAACCACAGATACGCAGTATTTT.

This clonotype was counted many times. The chain carries TRBV20-1 and TRBJ2-5; TRBD1 matches at 10 bases. Germline V lookup: CDR1 DFQATT, CDR2 SNEGSKA (reference sequence). The CDR3 consists of 19 residues. Trimming took 0 bases from V and 2 from J; bases not matched to a gene: 15. The CDR3 DNA follows: TGCAGTGCTAGAGATCCAACCCCCACCGGGACAGGGGCACAAGAGACCCAGTACTTC. Protein sequence: CSARDPTPTGTGAQETQYF.

This chain uses TRBV20-1 with TRBJ1-4; no firm D call. The CDR3 is 12 residues long. The V gene's germline CDR1 is DFQATT and CDR2 SNEGSKA (reference sequence). The germline V and J ends were trimmed by 1 base and 7 bases, with 7 bases remaining between them. The CDR3: CSARGRGEKLFF. The CDR3 coding sequence is TGCAGTGCTAGAGGCCGTGGTGAAAAACTGTTTTTT.

This sequence joins TRBV15 and TRBJ1-5; D is unclear. Germline loops: CDR1 LNHNV, CDR2 YYDKDF (reference sequence). This CDR3 is built from 14 residues. The V end lost 1 base, the J end lost 10 bases, and 14 bases lay between the germline ends. DNA for the CDR3: TGTGCCACCAGCAGAGGAGGACTGGGCAGCCCCCAGCATTTT. Translated: CATSRGGLGSPQHF.

This clonotype was seen many times. The chain has TRBV29-1 and TRBJ2-1; TRBD2 matches 13 bases. Per germline, CDR1 SQVTM and CDR2 ANQGSEA. The trim removed 7 bases at V and 4 bases at J, leaving 7 bases unmatched. This CDR3 region has 15 residues. As DNA, the CDR3 is TGCAGCGCCCGGACTAGCGGGAGTGTATACAATGAGCAGTTCTTC. It yields the protein CSARTSGSVYNEQFF.

The table lists this clonotype with many counts. The chain couples TRBV20-1 to TRBJ2-7; no clear D gene. Germline V CDR1 and CDR2: DFQATT, SNEGSKA (reference sequence). Trimming removed 0 bases from V and 4 bases from J, with 10 bases in between. This CDR3 region has 13 residues. The CDR3 protein is CSARDGPKYEQYF. In DNA, the CDR3 is TGCAGTGCTAGAGATGGGCCTAAGTACGAGCAGTACTTC.

The genes are TRBV7-2 and TRBJ2-7; the D call may be TRBD1 or TRBD2 (5 bases each). CDR1 and CDR2 (germline): SGHTA, FQGNSA. There are 15 residues in the CDR3. The V end was cut by 5 bases, the J end by 0 bases, with 14 bases between. CDR3 loop: CASSEGAGVSYEQYF. The CDR3, as DNA: TGTGCCAGCAGCGAAGGGGCCGGGGTCTCCTACGAGCAGTACTTC.

In this sample, this clonotype turned up many times. The chain recombines TRBV15 with TRBJ2-7, with 8 positions matching TRBD1. J was trimmed by 6 bases and V by 5 bases; bases with no gene match: 6. The length of the CDR3 is 13 residues. CDR1 is LNHNV, CDR2 YYDKDF, per germline (reference sequence). The DNA of the CDR3 is TGTGCCACCAGCGAGGACAGGGCCTCCGAGCAGTACTTC. It encodes CATSEDRASEQYF.

On this clonotype itself: This clone may be a read error of a much larger clone one base away. The chain is built from TRBV15 and TRBJ1-2; D unclear. The germline CDR1 and CDR2 sequences are LNHNV and YYDKDF (reference sequence). V shed 0 bases and J shed 7 bases, with 15 bases lying between them. This CDR3 has 15 amino acids. The CDR3 loop reads CATSREGTPTCGYTF. The CDR3 coding sequence is TGTGCCACCAGCAGAGAGGGAACACCAACCTGTGGCTACACCTTC.

In its sample, this clonotype ranks as medium-sized. The chain recombines TRBV29-1 with TRBJ2-5, with a tentative D call TRBD1 (5 bases). There are 12 residues in the CDR3. The ends were cut back, 6 bases at V and 5 bases at J, with 13 bases in the middle. Looked up from germline, CDR1 is SQVTM and CDR2 is ANQGSEA. The CDR3: CSVGAGQETQYF. CDR3 coding DNA: TGCAGCGTAGGGGCAGGGCAGGAGACCCAGTACTTC.